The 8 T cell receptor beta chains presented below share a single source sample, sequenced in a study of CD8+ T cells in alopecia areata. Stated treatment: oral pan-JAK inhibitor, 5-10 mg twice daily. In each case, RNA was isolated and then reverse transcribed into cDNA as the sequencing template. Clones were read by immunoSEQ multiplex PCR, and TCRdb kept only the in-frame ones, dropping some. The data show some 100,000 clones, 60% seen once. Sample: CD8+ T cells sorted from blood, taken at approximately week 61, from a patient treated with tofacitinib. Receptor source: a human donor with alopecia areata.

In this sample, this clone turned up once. CDR3 protein: CASSSGTGGRGEQYF. The CDR3 DNA sequence: TGCGCCAGCAGCTCCGGGACAGGGGGTCGCGGCGAGCAGTACTTC. The chain joins TRBV5-1 to TRBJ2-7; 11 bases are a match to TRBD1. The CDR3 consists of 15 residues. Trimming took 3 bases from V and 6 from J; bases not matched to a gene: 8. Germline V lookup: CDR1 SGHRS, CDR2 YFSETQ.

For the CDR3, the DNA is TGTGCCACCGGGAAGTACAGATCGGGCACTGAAGCTTTCTTT. It specifies CATGKYRSGTEAFF. The J gene is TRBJ1-1, the V gene TRBV6-1, with D unclear. The V gene's germline CDR1 is MNHNS and CDR2 SASEGT. Trimming stripped 10 bases from V and 4 bases from J, with 19 bases between. The CDR3 length is 14 residues.

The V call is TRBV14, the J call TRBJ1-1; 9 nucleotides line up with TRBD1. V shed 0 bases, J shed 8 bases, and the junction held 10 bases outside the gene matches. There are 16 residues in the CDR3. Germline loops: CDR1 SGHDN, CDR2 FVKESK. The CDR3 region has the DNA TGTGCCAGCAGCCAAGAATTAATGAGGACAGGGGAAGAAGCTTTCTTT. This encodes CASSQELMRTGEEAFF.

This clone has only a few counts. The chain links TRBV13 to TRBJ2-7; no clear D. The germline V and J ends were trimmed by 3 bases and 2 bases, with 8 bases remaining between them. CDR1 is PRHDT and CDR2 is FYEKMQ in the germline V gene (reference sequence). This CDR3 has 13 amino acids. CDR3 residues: CASSFWGTYEQYF. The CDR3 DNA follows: TGTGCCAGCAGCTTTTGGGGAACCTACGAGCAGTACTTC. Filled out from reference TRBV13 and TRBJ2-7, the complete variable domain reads AAGVIQSPRHLIKEKRETATLKCYPIPRHDTVYWYQQGPGQDPQFLISFYEKMQSDKGSIPDRFSAQQFSDYHSELNMSSLELGDSALYFCASSFWGTYEQYFGPGTRLTVT.

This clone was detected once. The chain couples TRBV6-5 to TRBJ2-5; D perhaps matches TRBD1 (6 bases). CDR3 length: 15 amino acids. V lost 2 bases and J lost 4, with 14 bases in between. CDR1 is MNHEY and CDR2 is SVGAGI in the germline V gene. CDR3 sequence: CASSYNRVGGETQYF. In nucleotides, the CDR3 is TGTGCCAGCAGTTACAACAGGGTTGGAGGAGAGACCCAGTACTTC.

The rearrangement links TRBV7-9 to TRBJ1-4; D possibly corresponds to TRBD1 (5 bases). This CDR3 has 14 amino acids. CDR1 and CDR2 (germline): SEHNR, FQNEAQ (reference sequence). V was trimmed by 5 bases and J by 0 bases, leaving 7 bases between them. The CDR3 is CASSDSATNEKLFF. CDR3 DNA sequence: TGTGCCAGCAGCGACAGTGCAACTAATGAAAAACTGTTTTTT.

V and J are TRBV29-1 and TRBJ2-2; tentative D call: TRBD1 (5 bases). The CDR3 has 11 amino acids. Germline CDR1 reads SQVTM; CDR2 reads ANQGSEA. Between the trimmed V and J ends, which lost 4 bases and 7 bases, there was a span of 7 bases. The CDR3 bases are TGCAGCGTTGGACAGATCGGGGAGCTGTTTTTT. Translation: CSVGQIGELFF.

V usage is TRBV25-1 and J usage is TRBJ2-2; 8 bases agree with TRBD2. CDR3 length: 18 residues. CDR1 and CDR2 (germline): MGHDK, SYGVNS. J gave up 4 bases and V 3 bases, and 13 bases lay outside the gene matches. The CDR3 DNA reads TGTGCCAGCAGTGATCGGTTTCCGGGGGGGCTCTCCACCGGGGAGCTGTTTTTT. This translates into CASSDRFPGGLSTGELFF.